This T cell receptor (beta chain) comes out of a study of cytomegalovirus exposure and HLA in healthy donors. V lost 4 bases, J lost 2 bases, and 2 bases stayed unmatched. The CDR3 is 13 residues long. Germline V CDR1 and CDR2: SQVTM, ANQGSEA. The table lists this clone with a few counts. Its cognate antigen is unknown. With 60 Vbeta and 13 Jbeta primers, the PCR was carried out. Assay: immunoSEQ multiplex PCR; the TCRdb copy retains only in-frame clones and omits some. The sample has about 92,000 clones; around four fifths are singletons. Study results and limitations: Being indistinguishable, some V segments were excluded, TRBV6-2 and TRBV6-3 among them. HLA allele associations emerged for 15,000 to 20,000 TCR beta sequences in a later analysis, at 0.05 false discovery rate. DRB1 showed the most TCR associations and HLA-C the fewest in a later analysis, as rates varied by HLA locus. Data from an earlier analysis indicated that most TCR beta V segments were productive either about 87% or about 30% of the time.

The chain carries TRBV29-1 and TRBJ2-7; 10 bases align to TRBD1. The sequence derives from a man aged 50 or older in good health and CMV-seropositive. The sequencing input was PBMCs. Written as DNA, the CDR3 is TGCAGCGTTGGACAGGGGGCTGCCTACGAGCAGTACTTC. Protein product: CSVGQGAAYEQYF.